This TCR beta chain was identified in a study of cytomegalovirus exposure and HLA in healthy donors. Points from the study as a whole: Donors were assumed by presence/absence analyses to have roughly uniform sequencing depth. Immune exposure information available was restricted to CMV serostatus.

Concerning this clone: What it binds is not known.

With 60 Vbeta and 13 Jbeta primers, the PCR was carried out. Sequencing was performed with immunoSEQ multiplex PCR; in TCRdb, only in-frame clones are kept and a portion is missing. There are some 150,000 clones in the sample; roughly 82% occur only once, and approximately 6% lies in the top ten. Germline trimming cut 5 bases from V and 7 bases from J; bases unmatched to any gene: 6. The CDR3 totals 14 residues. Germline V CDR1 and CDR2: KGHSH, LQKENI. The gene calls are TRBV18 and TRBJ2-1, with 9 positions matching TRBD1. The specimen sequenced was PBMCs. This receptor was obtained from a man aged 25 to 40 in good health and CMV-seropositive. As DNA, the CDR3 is TGTGCCAGCTCAGGGGACAGGGTTGTAAATGAGCAGTTCTTC. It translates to CASSGDRVVNEQFF.